This T cell receptor (beta chain) was identified during a study of shared clonotypes between healthy human individuals (dated by TCRdb to the early 2020s). Study-level background: The cohort comprised a couple of women and a few men aged 18 to 49 years. Per donor, three plates each were used for CD4 naive and CD4 memory, two for CD8 naive, and one for CD8 memory. Blood TCR repertoires of roughly five healthy adults were deeply sequenced to estimate repertoire size and the extent of clonotype sharing between individuals. Libraries were prepared and TCR repertoires were sequenced by different laboratories using diverse techniques, in order to increase sequencing depth and limit assay-specific biases. Each donor's leukapheresis produced roughly between roughly 0.85 and 10 billion PBMCs.

Donors were healthy HIV-negative adults with no recently reported acute infections or vaccinations. All donors were Caucasian adults living in Nashville, Tennessee, USA. CD4+ T cells were enriched through magnetic negative selection, after which naive cells were positively selected on CD45RA and the remaining negative fraction served as the memory subset. Blood was collected by leukapheresis, and PBMCs were isolated by Ficoll-Histopaque density gradient centrifugation and then cryopreserved in liquid nitrogen vapor phase. Analytical flow cytometry was used to check the purity and quantity of every magnetically sorted T cell population. From each sorted fraction, genomic DNA was isolated and quantified by UV absorbance on a Nanodrop 2000c. V is reduced by 4 bases and J by 8 bases, leaving a spacing of 15 bases between them. From the cysteine up to the phenylalanine, the CDR3 has a length of 13 residues. Only the CDR3 region is kept as DNA, spanning 39 bases read in frame from base 1. The germline V gene encodes CDR1 SGHRS and CDR2 YFSETQ.

Using the deep immunoSEQ assay, multiplex PCR amplified TCR CDR3 regions from genomic DNA. Genomic DNA extracted from each cell subset was distributed evenly over all wells of several immunoSEQ 96-well plates, and each plate served as one replicate. For sorted subsets, around 200 ng genomic DNA, equal to 30,000 or so T cell genomes, was loaded into each replicate PCR. Purified libraries were measured with a Qubit 3.0 fluorometer, size-checked on a Bioanalyzer 2100, and measured again with the KAPA Library Quantification kit. Each immunoSEQ 96-well plate was sequenced on its own single-read 150-cycle Illumina NextSeq 550 flow cell. In the paper's pipeline: Because the immunoSEQ output included only junctional sequences and no quality scores, the filtering could not be the same as the filtering used for full-length reads. Sequences were annotated with PyIR, a Python wrapper for IgBLAST v1.9, and V/J genes and CDR3 were assigned using IMGT germline references. Any read was removed if the V/J assignment was weak (E-value above 1e-6), the CDR3 was missing, or the read contained stop codons, out-of-frame junctions, or ambiguous translated residues. V3J clonotypes were defined as sequences sharing an identical inferred V gene, J gene, and CDR3 amino acid sequence. Percentage overlap between repertoires was computed as shared unique clonotypes divided by the size of the smaller repertoire. Repertoire richness was assessed with RTK rarefaction, the Chao1 estimator, and Recon v2.1 estimates of unobserved clonotypes. OLGA was used to compute generation probabilities for all TCRbeta clonotypes that the gDNA method yielded from a handful of donors. What TCRdb holds here is the immuneACCESS table cut down to in-frame rearrangements. Part of the clones is not present; checked against another copy, under half of the missing clones reflect an unresolved V gene, and the others are unexplained. V and J calls and clone size come straight from that table; D and trimming were deduced from the DNA. This sample has 2.3 million or so clones in its table, and approximately 93% of those were observed once. The biggest ten clones account for under 0.45% of the sample.

In the case of this clone: The antigen it binds to is not known. The record has no base qualities; no much larger clone is one base away.

Results and caveats for the whole study, not just this receptor: Clonotypes shared by all four sorted-subset donors showed higher generation probabilities than non-shared clonotypes. Naive subsets generally had larger estimated clonotype richness than memory subsets. Rarefaction of sorted-subset datasets indicated incomplete sequencing despite the large sequencing depth. Pairwise subsampling led to the expectation that sequencing depth would affect the degree of clonotype sharing among donors. Sharing across a handful of donors was observed for about 5% of naive CD4, over 3% of naive CD8, about 2.5% of memory CD4, and roughly 0.43% of memory CD8 clonotypes. The small number of donors limited the genetic and exposure-history diversity represented. Only blood was sampled, and tissue TCR repertoires likely differ from those in blood.

The sample was naive CD4+ T cells from PBMCs. What the cell subset or site label conveys for this sample: CD45RA+ positively selected. The source of this sequence is a man aged 18-30 years in good health. Some clones in this sample may be carry-over from other donors' samples. Recombination linked TRBV5-1 to TRBJ1-2, with TRBD1 perhaps the D gene, on 5 matching bases. The CDR3 has the sequence CASSRGASGGYTF. The DNA sequence follows: TGCGCCAGCAGCCGAGGGGCCTCTGGGGGCTACACCTTC.